This T cell receptor (beta chain) is from a study of T-cell reconstitution after alpha-beta-depleted transplantation in children. This clonotype was detected ten times or more. A TCRbeta library incorporating unique molecular identifiers was prepared. TCRdb recomputed calls from the PCR reads with MiXCR, one row per CDR3 protein. The sample lists just over 350,000 distinct CDR3 sequences; roughly 14% were seen once. V dropped 4 bases and J dropped 0 bases, with 6 bases sitting between them. This CDR3 region has 13 residues. The origin of this receptor is a human donor who donated a stem cell graft to a child with Fanconi anemia. The V gene is TRBV12-3 or TRBV12-4, the J gene TRBJ1-2; D gene uncertain. Sequencing was performed on PBMCs, taken from the stem cell graft. CDR3 DNA: TGTGCCAGCAGTTATAATTCTAACTATGGCTACACCTTC. Amino acids: CASSYNSNYGYTF.